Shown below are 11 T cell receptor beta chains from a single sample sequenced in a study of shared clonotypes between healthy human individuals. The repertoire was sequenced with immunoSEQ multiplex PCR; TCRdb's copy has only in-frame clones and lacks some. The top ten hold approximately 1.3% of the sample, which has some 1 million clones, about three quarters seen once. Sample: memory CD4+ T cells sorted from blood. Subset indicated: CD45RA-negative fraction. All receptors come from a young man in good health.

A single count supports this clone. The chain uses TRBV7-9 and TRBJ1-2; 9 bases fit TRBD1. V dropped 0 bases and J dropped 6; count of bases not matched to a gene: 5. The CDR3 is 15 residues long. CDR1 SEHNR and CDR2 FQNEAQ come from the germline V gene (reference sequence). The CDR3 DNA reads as TGTGCCAGCAGCTTAGCCGGGACAGGGTGGGATGGCTACACCTTC. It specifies CASSLAGTGWDGYTF.

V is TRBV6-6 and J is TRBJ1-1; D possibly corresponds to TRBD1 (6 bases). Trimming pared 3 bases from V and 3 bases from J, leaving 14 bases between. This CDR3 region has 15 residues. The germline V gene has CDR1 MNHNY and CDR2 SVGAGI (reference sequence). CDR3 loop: CASSYPGGRYTEAFF. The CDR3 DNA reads TGTGCCAGCAGTTATCCCGGGGGGCGGTACACTGAAGCTTTCTTT.

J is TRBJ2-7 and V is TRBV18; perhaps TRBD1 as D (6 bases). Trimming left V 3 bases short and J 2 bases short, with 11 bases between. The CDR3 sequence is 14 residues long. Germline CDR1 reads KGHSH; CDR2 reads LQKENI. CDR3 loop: CASSPGTSTYEQYF. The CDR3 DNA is TGTGCCAGCTCACCGGGGACAAGTACCTACGAGCAGTACTTC. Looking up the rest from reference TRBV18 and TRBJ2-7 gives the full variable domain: NAGVMQNPRHLVRRRGQEARLRCSPMKGHSHVYWYRQLPEEGLKFMVYLQKENIIDESGMPKERFSAEFPKEGPSILRIQQVVRGDSAAYFCASSPGTSTYEQYFGPGTRLTVT.

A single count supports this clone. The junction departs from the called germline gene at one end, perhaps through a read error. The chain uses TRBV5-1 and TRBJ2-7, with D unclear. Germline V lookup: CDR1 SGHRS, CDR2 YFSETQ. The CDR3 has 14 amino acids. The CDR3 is CASSRYLSSYEQYF. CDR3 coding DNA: TGTGCCAGCAGCAGATACTTGAGCTCCTACGAGCAGTACTTC.

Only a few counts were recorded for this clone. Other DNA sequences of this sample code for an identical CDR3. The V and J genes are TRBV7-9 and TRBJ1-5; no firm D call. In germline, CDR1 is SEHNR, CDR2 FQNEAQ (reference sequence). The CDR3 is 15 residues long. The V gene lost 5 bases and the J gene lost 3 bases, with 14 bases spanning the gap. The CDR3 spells CASSPGGRDNQPQHF. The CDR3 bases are TGTGCCAGCAGCCCCGGCGGACGGGACAATCAGCCCCAGCATTTT.

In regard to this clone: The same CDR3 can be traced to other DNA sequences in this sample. The CDR3 coding sequence is TGTGCCAGTAGTATAAGCGGGGGACCCTACGAGCAGTACTTC. This codes for CASSISGGPYEQYF. This chain uses TRBV19 with TRBJ2-7; 8 nucleotides match TRBD2. The CDR3 spans 14 residues. J was trimmed by 2 bases and V by 2 bases; bases with no gene match: 2. The germline gives CDR1 LNHDA, CDR2 SQIVND (reference sequence). Complete variable domain (other parts from reference TRBV19 and TRBJ2-7): DGGITQSPKYLFRKEGQNVTLSCEQNLNHDAMYWYRQDPGQGLRLIYYSQIVNDFQKGDIAEGYSVSREKKESFPLTVTSAQKNPTAFYLCASSISGGPYEQYFGPGTRLTVT.

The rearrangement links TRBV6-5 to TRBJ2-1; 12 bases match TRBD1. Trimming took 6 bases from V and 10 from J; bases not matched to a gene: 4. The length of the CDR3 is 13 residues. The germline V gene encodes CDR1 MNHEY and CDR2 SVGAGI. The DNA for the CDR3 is TGTGCCAGCAGCGGGGACAGGGGGCGAGAGCAGTTCTTC. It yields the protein CASSGDRGREQFF.

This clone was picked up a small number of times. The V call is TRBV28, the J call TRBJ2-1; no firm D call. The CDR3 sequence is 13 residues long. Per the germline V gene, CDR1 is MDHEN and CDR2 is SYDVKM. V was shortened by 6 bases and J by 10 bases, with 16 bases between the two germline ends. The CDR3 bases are TGTGCCAGCAGGGGCCAGTTGCTTGGAGAGCAGTTCTTC. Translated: CASRGQLLGEQFF.

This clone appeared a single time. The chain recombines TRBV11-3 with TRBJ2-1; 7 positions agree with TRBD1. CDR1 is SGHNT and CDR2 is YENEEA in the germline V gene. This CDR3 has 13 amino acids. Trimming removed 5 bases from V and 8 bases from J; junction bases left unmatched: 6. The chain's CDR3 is CASSLLRGYEQFF. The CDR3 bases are TGTGCCAGCAGCCTCCTCAGGGGGTATGAGCAGTTCTTC.

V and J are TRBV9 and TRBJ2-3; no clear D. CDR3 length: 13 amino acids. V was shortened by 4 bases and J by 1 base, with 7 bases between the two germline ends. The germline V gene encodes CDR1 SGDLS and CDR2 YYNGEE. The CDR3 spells CASSPLGTDTQYF. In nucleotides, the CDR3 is TGTGCCAGCAGCCCATTGGGCACAGATACGCAGTATTTT.

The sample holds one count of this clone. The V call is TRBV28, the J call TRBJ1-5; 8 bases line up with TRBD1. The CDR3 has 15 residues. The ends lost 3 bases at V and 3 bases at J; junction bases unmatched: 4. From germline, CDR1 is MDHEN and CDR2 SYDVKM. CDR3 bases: TGTGCCAGCAGTTTCGGACAGGGTAACAATCAGCCCCAGCATTTT. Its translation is CASSFGQGNNQPQHF.